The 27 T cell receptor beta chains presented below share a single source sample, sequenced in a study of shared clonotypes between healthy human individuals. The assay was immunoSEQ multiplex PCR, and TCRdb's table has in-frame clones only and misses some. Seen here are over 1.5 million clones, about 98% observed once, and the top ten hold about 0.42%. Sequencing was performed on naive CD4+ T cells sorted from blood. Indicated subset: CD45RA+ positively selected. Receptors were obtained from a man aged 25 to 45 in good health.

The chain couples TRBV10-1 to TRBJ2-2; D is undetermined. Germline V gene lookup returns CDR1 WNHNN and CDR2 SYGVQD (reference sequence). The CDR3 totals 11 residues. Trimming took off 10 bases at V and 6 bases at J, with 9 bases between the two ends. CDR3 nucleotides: TGCGCCACCGTGGTTGCCGGGGAGCTGTTTTTT. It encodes CATVVAGELFF.

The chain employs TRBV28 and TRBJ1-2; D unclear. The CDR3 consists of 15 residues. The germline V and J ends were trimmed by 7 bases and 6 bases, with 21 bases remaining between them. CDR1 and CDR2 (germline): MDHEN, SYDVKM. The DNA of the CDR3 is TGTGCCAGCATTTCCCAAGGCTTTTTGGTCCATGGCTACACCTTC. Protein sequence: CASISQGFLVHGYTF.

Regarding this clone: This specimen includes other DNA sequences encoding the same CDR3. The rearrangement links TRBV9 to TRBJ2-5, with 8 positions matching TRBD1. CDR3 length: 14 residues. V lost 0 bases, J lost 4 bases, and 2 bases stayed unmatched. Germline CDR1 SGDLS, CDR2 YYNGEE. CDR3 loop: CASSVGQGAETQYF. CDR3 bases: TGTGCCAGCAGCGTAGGGCAGGGGGCAGAGACCCAGTACTTC.

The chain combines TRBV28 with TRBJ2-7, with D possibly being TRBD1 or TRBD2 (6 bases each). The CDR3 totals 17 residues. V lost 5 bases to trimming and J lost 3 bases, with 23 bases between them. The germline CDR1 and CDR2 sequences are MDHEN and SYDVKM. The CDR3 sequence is CASSPVGGSGFRYEQYF. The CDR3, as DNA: TGTGCCAGCAGTCCTGTGGGGGGCTCGGGTTTTCGCTACGAGCAGTACTTC. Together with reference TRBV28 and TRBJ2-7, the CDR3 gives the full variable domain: DVKVTQSSRYLVKRTGEKVFLECVQDMDHENMFWYRQDPGLGLRLIYFSYDVKMKEKGDIPEGYSVSREKKERFSLILESASTNQTSMYLCASSPVGGSGFRYEQYFGPGTRLTVT.

The CDR3, as DNA: TGTGCCAGCAGCTTATCTAGGAGTGCCGGGGAGCTGTTTTTT. Encoded protein: CASSLSRSAGELFF. The rearrangement links TRBV7-3 to TRBJ2-2; D is undetermined. Germline CDR1 SGHTA, CDR2 FQGTGA. Trimming pared 2 bases from V and 6 bases from J, leaving 10 bases between. CDR3 length equals 14 residues.

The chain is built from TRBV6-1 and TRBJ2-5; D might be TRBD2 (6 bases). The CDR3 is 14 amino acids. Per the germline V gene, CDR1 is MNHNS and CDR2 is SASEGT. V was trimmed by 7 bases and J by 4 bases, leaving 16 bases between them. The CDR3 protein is CASTRLGITETQYF. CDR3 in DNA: TGTGCCAGCACCCGACTAGGGATTACAGAGACCCAGTACTTC.

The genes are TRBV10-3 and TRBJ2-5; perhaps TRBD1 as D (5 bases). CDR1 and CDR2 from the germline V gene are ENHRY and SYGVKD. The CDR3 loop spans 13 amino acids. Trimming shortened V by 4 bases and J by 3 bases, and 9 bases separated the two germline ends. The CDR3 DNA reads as TGTGCCATCAGTGCCCAGGGCAAAGAGACCCAGTACTTC. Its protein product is CAISAQGKETQYF.

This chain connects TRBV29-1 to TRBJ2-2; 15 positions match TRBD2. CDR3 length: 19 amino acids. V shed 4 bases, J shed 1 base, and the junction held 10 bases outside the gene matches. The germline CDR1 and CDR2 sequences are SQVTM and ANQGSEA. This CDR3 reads CSVVGVGTSGRKNTGELFF. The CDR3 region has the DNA TGCAGCGTTGTGGGGGTCGGGACTAGCGGGAGGAAGAACACCGGGGAGCTGTTTTTT.

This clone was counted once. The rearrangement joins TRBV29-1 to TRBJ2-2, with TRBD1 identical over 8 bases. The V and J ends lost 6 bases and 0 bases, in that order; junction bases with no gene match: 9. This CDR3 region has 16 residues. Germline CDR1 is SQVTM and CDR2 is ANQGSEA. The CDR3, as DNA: TGCAGCGTAGAAAATAGACAGGGGACGAACACCGGGGAGCTGTTTTTT. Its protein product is CSVENRQGTNTGELFF.

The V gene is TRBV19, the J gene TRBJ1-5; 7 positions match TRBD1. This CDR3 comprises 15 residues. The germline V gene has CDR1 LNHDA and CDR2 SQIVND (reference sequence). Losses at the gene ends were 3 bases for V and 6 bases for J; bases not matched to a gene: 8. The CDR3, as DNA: TGTGCCAGTAGTATTGGGCAGGGGGTAGGTCAGCCCCAGCATTTT. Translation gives CASSIGQGVGQPQHF. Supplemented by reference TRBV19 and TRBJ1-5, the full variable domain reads DGGITQSPKYLFRKEGQNVTLSCEQNLNHDAMYWYRQDPGQGLRLIYYSQIVNDFQKGDIAEGYSVSREKKESFPLTVTSAQKNPTAFYLCASSIGQGVGQPQHFGDGTRLSIL.

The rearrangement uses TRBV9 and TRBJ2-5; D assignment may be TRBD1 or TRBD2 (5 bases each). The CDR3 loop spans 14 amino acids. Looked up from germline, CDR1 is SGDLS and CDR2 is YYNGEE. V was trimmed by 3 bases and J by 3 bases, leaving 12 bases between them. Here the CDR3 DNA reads TGTGCCAGCAGCGCGGGGAAAGGGGAAGAGACCCAGTACTTC. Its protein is CASSAGKGEETQYF.

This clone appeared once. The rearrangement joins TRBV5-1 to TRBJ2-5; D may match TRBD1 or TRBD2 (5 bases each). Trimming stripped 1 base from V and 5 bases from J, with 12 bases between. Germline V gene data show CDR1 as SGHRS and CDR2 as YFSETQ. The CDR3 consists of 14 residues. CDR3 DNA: TGCGCCAGCAGCTTGAGAGAGGGGCGGGAGACCCAGTACTTC. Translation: CASSLREGRETQYF.

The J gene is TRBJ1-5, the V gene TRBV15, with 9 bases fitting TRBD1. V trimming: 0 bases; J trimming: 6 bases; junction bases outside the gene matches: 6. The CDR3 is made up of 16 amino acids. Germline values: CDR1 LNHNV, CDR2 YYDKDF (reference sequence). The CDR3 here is CATSRERTGAGQPQHF. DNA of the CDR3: TGTGCCACCAGCAGAGAACGGACAGGGGCGGGTCAGCCCCAGCATTTT.

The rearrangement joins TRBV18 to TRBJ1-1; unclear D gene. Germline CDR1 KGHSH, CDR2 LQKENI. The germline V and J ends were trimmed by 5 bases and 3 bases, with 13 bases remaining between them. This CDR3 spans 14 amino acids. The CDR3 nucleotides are TGTGCCAGCTCAAGGGAGGGTATCGACACTGAAGCTTTCTTT. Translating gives CASSREGIDTEAFF.

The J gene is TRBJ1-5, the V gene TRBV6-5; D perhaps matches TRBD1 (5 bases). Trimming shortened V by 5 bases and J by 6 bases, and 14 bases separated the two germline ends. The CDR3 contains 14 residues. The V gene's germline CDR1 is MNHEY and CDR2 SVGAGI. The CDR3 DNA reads TGTGCCAGCAGTCCCGGGACGGAGAGTCAGCCCCAGCATTTT. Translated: CASSPGTESQPQHF.

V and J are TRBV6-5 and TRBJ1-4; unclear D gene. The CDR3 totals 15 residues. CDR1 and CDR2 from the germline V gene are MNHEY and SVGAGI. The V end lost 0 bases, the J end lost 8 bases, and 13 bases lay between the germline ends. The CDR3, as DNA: TGTGCCAGCAGTTACTCGGTCCCAACAGTCGAAAAACTGTTTTTT. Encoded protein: CASSYSVPTVEKLFF.

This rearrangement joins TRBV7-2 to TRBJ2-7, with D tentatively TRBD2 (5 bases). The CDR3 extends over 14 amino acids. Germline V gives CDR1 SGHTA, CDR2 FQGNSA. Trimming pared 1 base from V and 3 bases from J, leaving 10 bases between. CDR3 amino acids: CASSLGGGYYEQYF. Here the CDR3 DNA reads TGTGCCAGCAGCTTAGGTGGCGGGTACTACGAGCAGTACTTC. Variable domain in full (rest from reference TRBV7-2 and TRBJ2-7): GAGVSQSPSNKVTEKGKDVELRCDPISGHTALYWYRQSLGQGLEFLIYFQGNSAPDKSGLPSDRFSAERTGGSVSTLTIQRTQQEDSAVYLCASSLGGGYYEQYFGPGTRLTVT.

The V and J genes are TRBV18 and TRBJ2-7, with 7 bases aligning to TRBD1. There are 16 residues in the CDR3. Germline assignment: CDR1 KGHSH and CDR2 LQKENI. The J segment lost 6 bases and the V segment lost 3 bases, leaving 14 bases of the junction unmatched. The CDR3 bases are TGTGCCAGCTCACCCACAAACAGGGGCTCGGATCGCGAGCAGTACTTC. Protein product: CASSPTNRGSDREQYF.

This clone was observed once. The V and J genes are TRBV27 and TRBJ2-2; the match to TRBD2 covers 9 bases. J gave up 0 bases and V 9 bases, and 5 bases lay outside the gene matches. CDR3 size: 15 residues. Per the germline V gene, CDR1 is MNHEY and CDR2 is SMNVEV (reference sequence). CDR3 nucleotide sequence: TGTGCCAGTCGTCTAGCGGGGTCGAACACCGGGGAGCTGTTTTTT. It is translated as CASRLAGSNTGELFF.

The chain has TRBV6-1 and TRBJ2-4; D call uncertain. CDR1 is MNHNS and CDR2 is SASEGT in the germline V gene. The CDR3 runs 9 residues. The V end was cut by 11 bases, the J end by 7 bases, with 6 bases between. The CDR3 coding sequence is TGTGCCGAGGCTAACATTCAGTACTTC. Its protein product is CAEANIQYF.

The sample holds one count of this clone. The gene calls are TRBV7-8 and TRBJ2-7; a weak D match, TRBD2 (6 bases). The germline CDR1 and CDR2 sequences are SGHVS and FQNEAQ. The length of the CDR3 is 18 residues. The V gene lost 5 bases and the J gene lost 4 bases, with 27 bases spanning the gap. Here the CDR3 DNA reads TGTGCCAGCAGCCCCCCCAATGCGTTCGAGCGGGCGCCTTACGAGCAGTACTTC. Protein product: CASSPPNAFERAPYEQYF.

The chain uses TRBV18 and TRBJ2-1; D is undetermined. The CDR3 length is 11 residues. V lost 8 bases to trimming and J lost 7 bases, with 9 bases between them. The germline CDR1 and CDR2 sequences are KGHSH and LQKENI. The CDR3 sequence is CASRVVNEQFF. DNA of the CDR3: TGTGCCAGCCGCGTAGTGAATGAGCAGTTCTTC.

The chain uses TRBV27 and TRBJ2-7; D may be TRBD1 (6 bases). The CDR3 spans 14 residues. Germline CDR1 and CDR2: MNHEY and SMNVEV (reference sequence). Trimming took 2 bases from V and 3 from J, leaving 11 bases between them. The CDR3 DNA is TGTGCCAGCAGTTTAAACAGGGTTTTCTACGAGCAGTACTTC. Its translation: CASSLNRVFYEQYF.

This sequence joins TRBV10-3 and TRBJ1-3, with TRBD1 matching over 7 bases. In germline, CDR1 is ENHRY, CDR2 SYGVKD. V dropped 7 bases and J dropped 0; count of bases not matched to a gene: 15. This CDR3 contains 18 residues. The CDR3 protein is CAITSHMDRTDSGNTIYF. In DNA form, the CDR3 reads TGTGCCATCACCTCCCATATGGACAGGACTGACTCTGGAAACACCATATATTTT.

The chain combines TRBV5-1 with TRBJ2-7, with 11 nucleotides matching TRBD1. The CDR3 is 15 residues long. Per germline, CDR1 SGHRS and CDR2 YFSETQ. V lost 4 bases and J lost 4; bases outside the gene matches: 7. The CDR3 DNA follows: TGCGCCAGCAGCGTCGGGACAGGGGGTTGGTACGAGCAGTACTTC. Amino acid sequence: CASSVGTGGWYEQYF.

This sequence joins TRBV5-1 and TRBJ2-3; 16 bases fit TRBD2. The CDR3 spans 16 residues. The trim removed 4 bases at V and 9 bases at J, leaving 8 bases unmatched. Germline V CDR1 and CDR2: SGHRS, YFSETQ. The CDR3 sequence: CASSPGLAGGSGTQYF. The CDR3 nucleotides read TGCGCCAGCAGCCCGGGACTAGCGGGAGGGTCAGGGACGCAGTATTTT.

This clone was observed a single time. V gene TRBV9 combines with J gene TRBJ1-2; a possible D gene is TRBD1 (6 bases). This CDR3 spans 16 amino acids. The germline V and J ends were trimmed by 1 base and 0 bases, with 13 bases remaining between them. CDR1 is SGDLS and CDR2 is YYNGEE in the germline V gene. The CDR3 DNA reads TGTGCCAGCAGCGTATTCCGGGACACTTCTAACTATGGCTACACCTTC. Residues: CASSVFRDTSNYGYTF.